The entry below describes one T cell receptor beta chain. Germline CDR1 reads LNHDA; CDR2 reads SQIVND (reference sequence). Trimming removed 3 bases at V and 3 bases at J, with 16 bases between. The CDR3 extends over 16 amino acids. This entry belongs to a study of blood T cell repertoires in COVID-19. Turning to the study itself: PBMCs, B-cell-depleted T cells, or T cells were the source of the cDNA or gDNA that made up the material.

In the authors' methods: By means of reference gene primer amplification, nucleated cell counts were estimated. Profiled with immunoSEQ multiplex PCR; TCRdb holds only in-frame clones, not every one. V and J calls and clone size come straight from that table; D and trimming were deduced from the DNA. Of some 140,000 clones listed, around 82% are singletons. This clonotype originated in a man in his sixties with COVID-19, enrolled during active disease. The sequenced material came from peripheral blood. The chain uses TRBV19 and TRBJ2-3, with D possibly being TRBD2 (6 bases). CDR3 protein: CASSMGLLSSTDTQYF. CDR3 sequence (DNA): TGTGCCAGTAGTATGGGACTTCTATCAAGTACAGATACGCAGTATTTT.